This T cell receptor beta chain was identified in a study of blood T cell repertoires in COVID-19 (dated by TCRdb to the early 2020s). Looking at the study overall: The collaborator samples originated in the United States, Italy and Spain and spanned the acute and convalescent phases of COVID-19. The prospective study material was composed of cDNA or gDNA derived from T cells, B-cell-depleted T cells, or PBMCs. Subjects who had been exposed to COVID-19, were actively infected with it, or had recovered from it provided the deeply sampled blood TCRbeta repertoires that made up the dataset. A freely available public database, intended as a resource for researchers studying the immune response to SARS-CoV-2, is where the repertoires were released. The samples were drawn from the first 160 participants of the ongoing ImmuneRACE study and from 950 to 1,500 subjects provided by 6 global collaborators. A de-identified subject ID, COVID-19 status, age in years and sex were almost always included in the sample metadata. Where available, HLA class I and class II types were taken from metadata supplied by the sample provider and were not determined by assay-based typing. Broad study findings and their caveats: Clinical and demographic metadata were provided uncurated, with the amount varying by source and participant.

In the prospective study, participants were about 18 to 89 years old, resided in about two dozen geographic areas of the United States, and were enrolled through a virtual design. To assign participants to cohorts, the prospective study relied on clinical history that participants themselves reported in a screening survey and a study questionnaire. ImmuneRACE Cohort 3 recovered participants were defined by two consecutive negative NP/OP PCR tests, healthcare professional clearance, or symptom resolution. Each participant in the prospective study had whole blood, serum and a nasopharyngeal or oropharyngeal swab collected by mobile phlebotomists. Participants in the prospective study had the option to provide additional blood draws and questionnaires over an approximately 2-month period. Blood samples from the prospective study were shipped frozen or at room temperature prior to DNA extraction. Counted from cysteine to phenylalanine, this CDR3 has 13 amino acids. The retained sequence is limited to the CDR3, 39 bases, with the frame set at the first base. Sequences LNHDA (CDR1) and SQIVND (CDR2) are obtained from the germline V gene (reference sequence). V gives up 6 bases and J gives up 1 base, and the segment between their germline ends measures 9 bases.

TCRbeta CDR3 regions were amplified from genomic DNA using the immunoSEQ Assay, a bias-controlled multiplex PCR. The original pipeline was this. Within the assay, amplification of reference gene primers was used to estimate how many nucleated cells each sample contained. To quantify the absolute abundance of each unique TCRbeta CDR3 rearrangement, sequence reads were collapsed and filtered. For each sample, productive Simpson clonality was calculated as the square root of Simpson's diversity index over productive rearrangements. TCRdb holds this immuneACCESS table with in-frame rearrangements only. Some clones are missing; in checked studies, unresolved V genes explain under half, and the rest has no known cause. Clone size and V and J calls were adopted from that table, with D and trimming inferred from the DNA. For this sample there are over 150,000 clones; around 80% appear just once. The ten largest clones add up to around 7% of the sample.

With regard to this clone: What this receptor recognizes is not known. Base quality data are lacking; no much larger clone is found one base away.

This receptor was taken from a man in his fifties or sixties who had recovered from COVID-19. The sequenced material came from PBMCs or T cells enriched from blood (not recorded which). The sequence is built from TRBV19 and TRBJ1-1; D gene: possibly TRBD1, on 5 matching bases. DNA sequence: TGTGCCAGTAGCACTCAGGGGAACACTGAAGCTTTCTTT. It codes for CASSTQGNTEAFF. Here the CDR3 is joined to the reference TRBV19 and TRBJ1-1 genes, and the full variable domain is: DGGITQSPKYLFRKEGQNVTLSCEQNLNHDAMYWYRQDPGQGLRLIYYSQIVNDFQKGDIAEGYSVSREKKESFPLTVTSAQKNPTAFYLCASSTQGNTEAFFGQGTRLTVV.